The 29 T cell receptor beta chains in this list originate from one sample, sequenced in a study of response to subunit inactivated influenza vaccine. Each CDR3 protein gets one entry after TCRdb re-called the RT-PCR reads with MiXCR. Among 500,000 to 550,000 distinct CDR3 sequences, 6% to 9% were seen once, and the ten largest hold under 15%. Sequenced here: PBMCs from blood, sampled less than 30 months after vaccination. These receptors were collected from a man between 50 and 70 years old who received an inactivated influenza vaccine.

The rearrangement links TRBV20-1 to TRBJ2-6; possibly TRBD1 for D (6 bases). This CDR3 region has 12 residues. The germline V gene has CDR1 DFQATT and CDR2 SNEGSKA (reference sequence). V lost 4 bases to trimming and J lost 9 bases, with 10 bases between them. DNA of the CDR3: TGCAGTGCTAACGGGGACATCAACGTCCTGACTTTC. Translated: CSANGDINVLTF.

In its sample, this clonotype was seen many times. The chain links TRBV7-2 to TRBJ1-5; unclear D gene. Germline assignment: CDR1 SGHTA and CDR2 FQGNSA. This CDR3 is built from 16 residues. The V gene lost 2 bases and the J gene lost 0 bases, with 11 bases spanning the gap. Here the CDR3 reads CASSLSGVFSNQPQHF. CDR3 nucleotides: TGTGCCAGCAGCTTATCTGGTGTTTTTAGCAATCAGCCCCAGCATTTT.

The chain employs TRBV20-1 and TRBJ2-3, with 11 nucleotides matching TRBD2. Germline V gives CDR1 DFQATT, CDR2 SNEGSKA (reference sequence). This CDR3 has 16 amino acids. V shed 5 bases and J 2 bases; nucleotides not matched to a gene: 9. This CDR3 reads CSASRTSGRPTDTQYF. CDR3 coding DNA: TGCAGTGCTTCCCGGACTAGCGGGCGACCCACAGATACGCAGTATTTT.

There are a few counts of this clonotype. The genes are TRBV20-1 and TRBJ2-3, with D perhaps TRBD1 or TRBD2 (5 bases each). The germline gives CDR1 DFQATT, CDR2 SNEGSKA (reference sequence). Trimming removed 4 bases at V and 1 base at J, with 21 bases between. The CDR3 runs 17 residues. CDR3 protein: CSATLVEGRRGTDTQYF. The CDR3 nucleotides read TGCAGTGCTACATTGGTTGAGGGGCGTAGGGGCACAGATACGCAGTATTTT.

This clonotype was seen many times. The rearrangement joins TRBV2 to TRBJ2-5; TRBD1 aligns across 10 bases. This CDR3 contains 13 residues. Trimming cost V 9 bases and J 5 bases; bases outside gene matches: 6. In germline, CDR1 is SNHLY, CDR2 FYNNEI. The DNA of the CDR3 is TGTGCCAGTACCGGGACAGGGGAGGAGACCCAGTACTTC. The encoded protein is CASTGTGEETQYF.

As to this clonotype: This clone may be a read error of a much larger clone one base away. The genes are TRBV20-1 and TRBJ2-5; TRBD2 is a possible D gene (7 bases). Trimming stripped 0 bases from V and 6 bases from J, with 17 bases between. The CDR3 has 15 residues. Germline V gene sequence: CDR1 DFQATT, CDR2 SNEGSKA (reference sequence). For the CDR3, the DNA is TGCAGTGCTAGAGACGGGACTACCGGGGGCCAGACCCAGTACTTC. Translating gives CSARDGTTGGQTQYF.

The sample holds many counts of this clonotype. The V and J genes are TRBV20-1 and TRBJ1-6; D unresolved. Germline lookup yields CDR1 DFQATT and CDR2 SNEGSKA (reference sequence). Trimming stripped 3 bases from V and 3 bases from J, with 6 bases between. The CDR3 covers 13 residues. This CDR3 reads CSASSHYNSPLHF. The CDR3 DNA follows: TGCAGTGCTAGTTCACACTATAATTCACCCCTCCACTTT.

The chain carries TRBV21-1 and TRBJ2-7; the table's TRBD2 call for D was not verified on the DNA. TRBV21-1 is a listed pseudogene. The CDR3 has 14 residues. This CDR3 reads CADRQREHLYEQYF. CDR3 nucleotide sequence: TGTGCCGACAGGCAGCGGGAGCATTTGTACGAGCAGTACTTC.

The sample holds many counts of this clonotype. The chain has TRBV12-3 or TRBV12-4 and TRBJ2-3; D unclear. V was trimmed by 1 base and J by 5 bases, leaving 4 bases between them. CDR3 length equals 12 residues. CDR3 loop: CASSLGLDTQYF. CDR3 nucleotide sequence: TGTGCCAGCAGTTTAGGCTTAGATACGCAGTATTTT.

J is TRBJ2-3 and V is TRBV27; 7 bases are a match to TRBD2. Germline CDR1 reads MNHEY; CDR2 reads SMNVEV (reference sequence). Trimming at V came to 5 bases and at J to 2 bases, leaving 13 bases not matched to a gene. The CDR3 extends over 17 amino acids. The CDR3 here is CASSRERGAGFTDTQYF. The DNA of the CDR3 is TGTGCCAGCAGTAGGGAGCGGGGAGCGGGATTCACAGATACGCAGTATTTT.

The chain couples TRBV7-9 to TRBJ2-1; D is possibly TRBD1 (5 bases). Germline V lookup: CDR1 SEHNR, CDR2 FQNEAQ (reference sequence). The V end was cut by 8 bases, the J end by 10 bases, with 12 bases between. The length of the CDR3 is 11 residues. CDR3 amino acids: CASLNTGEQFF. Written as DNA, the CDR3 is TGTGCCAGCTTGAATACAGGCGAGCAGTTCTTC. Filled out from reference TRBV7-9 and TRBJ2-1, the complete variable domain reads DTGVSQNPRHKITKRGQNVTFRCDPISEHNRLYWYRQTLGQGPEFLTYFQNEAQLEKSRLLSDRFSAERPKGSFSTLEIQRTEQGDSAMYLCASLNTGEQFFGPGTRLTVL.

This clonotype was picked up many times. The chain is built from TRBV9 and TRBJ2-7; D possibly corresponds to TRBD1 (6 bases). This CDR3 comprises 15 residues. Trimming pared 3 bases from V and 2 bases from J, leaving 15 bases between. Per the germline V gene, CDR1 is SGDLS and CDR2 is YYNGEE. The CDR3 loop is CASSANFGTPYEQYF. CDR3 sequence (DNA): TGTGCCAGCAGCGCCAACTTTGGGACACCCTACGAGCAGTACTTC.

This clonotype was detected a few times. The rearrangement links TRBV4-2 to TRBJ2-5; D gene unclear. CDR3 length: 16 residues. Germline V gene sequence: CDR1 LGHNA, CDR2 YNFKEQ. V was pared by 1 base and J by 5 bases, with 17 bases between. The CDR3 protein is CASSQGGVLGRETQYF. In DNA form, the CDR3 reads TGTGCCAGCAGCCAAGGGGGTGTTCTGGGTAGGGAGACCCAGTACTTC.

Ten or more counts support this clonotype. This sequence joins TRBV14 and TRBJ1-4; D is possibly TRBD1 (6 bases). The germline V and J ends were trimmed by 5 bases and 8 bases, with 12 bases remaining between them. Looked up from germline, CDR1 is SGHDN and CDR2 is FVKESK. The CDR3 sequence is 13 residues long. The DNA of the CDR3 is TGTGCCAGCAGCACCGGGACAACCGAAAAACTGTTTTTT. It is translated as CASSTGTTEKLFF.

This clonotype was seen a handful of times. The V gene is TRBV2, the J gene TRBJ2-7; 9 nucleotides align to TRBD1. Germline assignment: CDR1 SNHLY and CDR2 FYNNEI. Unmatched junction bases numbered 11, after V lost 7 bases and J lost 7 bases. The CDR3 has 14 residues. CDR3 region: CASKRQGGPREQYF. CDR3 DNA sequence: TGTGCCAGCAAACGACAGGGGGGACCCAGGGAGCAGTACTTC.

The chain uses TRBV7-6 and TRBJ1-4, with D possibly being TRBD1 (6 bases). Germline CDR1 is SGHVS and CDR2 is FNYEAQ. V was trimmed by 5 bases and J by 4 bases, leaving 11 bases between them. The CDR3 runs to 14 residues. The CDR3 sequence: CASSKRQDNEKLFF. In DNA form, the CDR3 reads TGTGCCAGCAGCAAGAGACAGGATAATGAAAAACTGTTTTTT.

This clonotype came up a few times. J is TRBJ2-4 and V is TRBV15; D not resolved. The CDR3 runs 14 residues. V was pared by 3 bases and J by 1 base, with 7 bases between. In germline, CDR1 is LNHNV, CDR2 YYDKDF (reference sequence). The CDR3: CATSSAGAKNIQYF. The CDR3 DNA reads as TGTGCCACCAGCAGCGCCGGGGCCAAAAACATTCAGTACTTC. Looking up the rest from reference TRBV15 and TRBJ2-4 gives the full variable domain: DAMVIQNPRYQVTQFGKPVTLSCSQTLNHNVMYWYQQKSSQAPKLLFHYYDKDFNNEADTPDNFQSRRPNTSFCFLDIRSPGLGDTAMYLCATSSAGAKNIQYFGAGTRLSVL.

The chain employs TRBV30 and TRBJ1-1; no reliable D call. Germline assignment: CDR1 GTSNPN and CDR2 SVGIG (reference sequence). With 3 bases removed from V and 5 bases from J, the gap between germline ends came to 7 bases. The CDR3 has 11 residues. As DNA, the CDR3 is TGTGCCTGGAGAATAGTGACTGAAGCTTTCTTT. It codes for CAWRIVTEAFF. Filled out from reference TRBV30 and TRBJ1-1, the complete variable domain reads SQTIHQWPATLVQPVGSPLSLECTVEGTSNPNLYWYRQAAGRGLQLLFYSVGIGQISSEVPQNLSASRPQDRQFILSSKKLLLSDSGFYLCAWRIVTEAFFGQGTRLTVV.

In its sample, this clonotype was seen a few times. The gene calls are TRBV6-2 or TRBV6-3 and TRBJ2-1; 9 bases fit TRBD2. Germline V lookup: CDR1 MNHEY, CDR2 SVGEGT. V was pared by 2 bases and J by 7 bases, with 9 bases of the junction left unmatched. There are 16 residues in the CDR3. In DNA form, the CDR3 reads TGTGCCAGCAGTTACGCCGGCGGGAGGGCCTCTAATGAGCAGTTCTTC. This codes for CASSYAGGRASNEQFF.

CDR3 sequence reads: CASSDTGVFNEKLFF. DNA for the CDR3: TGTGCCAGCAGTGACACAGGGGTTTTTAATGAAAAACTGTTTTTT. The V gene is TRBV25-1, the J gene TRBJ1-4; 7 nucleotides match TRBD1. Trimming cost V 3 bases and J 4 bases; bases outside gene matches: 5. Germline assignment: CDR1 MGHDK and CDR2 SYGVNS. The CDR3 contains 15 residues.

This clonotype was seen only a few times. The chain carries TRBV27 and TRBJ1-5; D is ambiguous. The CDR3 consists of 12 residues. Trimming shortened V by 6 bases and J by 4 bases, and 7 bases separated the two germline ends. The germline V gene has CDR1 MNHEY and CDR2 SMNVEV (reference sequence). The chain's CDR3 is CASRIGNQPQHF. The CDR3 DNA reads TGTGCCAGCAGAATTGGGAATCAGCCCCAGCATTTT.

This clonotype has a handful of counts. The J gene is TRBJ2-7, the V gene TRBV6-5; TRBD1 matches at 7 bases. CDR1 and CDR2 (germline): MNHEY, SVGAGI. The CDR3 has 14 residues. V was clipped by 3 bases and J by 3 bases; unmatched bases: 5. The DNA of the CDR3 is TGTGCCAGCAGTTATGCGGACAGGTACTACGAGCAGTACTTC. Protein: CASSYADRYYEQYF.

V gene TRBV24-1 combines with J gene TRBJ2-1; 7 bases align to TRBD2. Germline lookup yields CDR1 KGHDR and CDR2 SFDVKD. The junction had 8 bases not matched to a gene; V was cut back by 4 bases and J by 0 bases. CDR3 size: 17 residues. This CDR3 is CATSEGGFRPSYNEQFF. As DNA, the CDR3 is TGTGCCACCAGTGAGGGGGGGTTTCGTCCCTCCTACAATGAGCAGTTCTTC.

This clonotype was seen ten or more times. The chain is built from TRBV5-6 and TRBJ2-1; the D call may be TRBD1 or TRBD2 (6 bases each). Between the trimmed V and J ends, which lost 1 base and 9 bases, there was a span of 11 bases. Germline V gives CDR1 SGHDT, CDR2 YYEEEE. This CDR3 spans 13 amino acids. The CDR3 coding sequence is TGTGCCAGCAGCTTGAAGGGGGGCATTGAGCAGTTCTTC. It specifies CASSLKGGIEQFF.

J is TRBJ2-1 and V is TRBV5-4; D could derive from TRBD1 or TRBD2 (5 bases each). This CDR3 is built from 13 residues. Trimming pared 0 bases from V and 9 bases from J, leaving 10 bases between. Looked up from germline, CDR1 is SGHNT and CDR2 is YYREEE (reference sequence). The CDR3 nucleotides read TGTGCCAGCAGCTTGGGAGGGGCGGGTGAGCAGTTCTTC. This sequence encodes CASSLGGAGEQFF.

This clonotype was counted between two and nine times. The chain recombines TRBV19 with TRBJ2-5, with D hard to call. Per the germline V gene, CDR1 is LNHDA and CDR2 is SQIVND (reference sequence). There are 13 residues in the CDR3. The germline V and J ends were trimmed by 5 bases and 5 bases, with 12 bases remaining between them. As DNA, the CDR3 is TGTGCCAGTAGTGGGATGGCGGTGGAGACCCAGTACTTC. This translates into CASSGMAVETQYF.

This clonotype was picked up many times. The V call is TRBV28, the J call TRBJ2-1; the match to TRBD2 covers 7 bases. Germline V lookup: CDR1 MDHEN, CDR2 SYDVKM. J was trimmed by 4 bases and V by 10 bases; bases with no gene match: 4. The CDR3 contains 12 residues. The CDR3 DNA reads as TGTGCCACCGGGACTACTTACAATGAGCAGTTCTTC. Translation gives CATGTTYNEQFF.

This clonotype was counted many times. The chain recombines TRBV30 with TRBJ2-1, with 7 nucleotides matching TRBD1. This CDR3 region has 15 residues. Germline assignment: CDR1 GTSNPN and CDR2 SVGIG (reference sequence). V shed 5 bases and J 3 bases; nucleotides not matched to a gene: 10. Here the CDR3 reads CAWGRGPTFYNEQFF. CDR3 coding DNA: TGTGCCTGGGGAAGGGGGCCCACCTTCTACAATGAGCAGTTCTTC. Full variable domain (remainder filled in from reference TRBV30 and TRBJ2-1): SQTIHQWPATLVQPVGSPLSLECTVEGTSNPNLYWYRQAAGRGLQLLFYSVGIGQISSEVPQNLSASRPQDRQFILSSKKLLLSDSGFYLCAWGRGPTFYNEQFFGPGTRLTVL.

This clonotype was counted many times. The chain is built from TRBV20-1 and TRBJ2-7; D not resolved. Germline assignment: CDR1 DFQATT and CDR2 SNEGSKA (reference sequence). Trimming left V 5 bases short and J 4 bases short, with 3 bases between. The CDR3 is made up of 9 amino acids. CDR3 in DNA: TGCAGTGCTGGATACGAGCAGTACTTC. It is translated as CSAGYEQYF.